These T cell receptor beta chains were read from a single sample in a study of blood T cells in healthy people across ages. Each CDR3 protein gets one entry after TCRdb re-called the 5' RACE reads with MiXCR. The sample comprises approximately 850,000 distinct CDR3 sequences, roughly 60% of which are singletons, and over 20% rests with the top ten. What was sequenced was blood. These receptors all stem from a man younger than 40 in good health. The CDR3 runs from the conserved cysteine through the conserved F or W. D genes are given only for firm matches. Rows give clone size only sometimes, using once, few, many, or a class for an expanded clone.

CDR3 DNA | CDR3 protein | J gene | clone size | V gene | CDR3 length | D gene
TGCGCCAGCAGCCAAGAATCTGAGGGATTCGGCGGGGAGCTGTTTTTT | CASSQESEGFGGELFF | TRBJ2-2 | . | TRBV4-1 | 16 | .
TGTGCCAGCAGCTTGACAGGGGGGCCTAACTATGACTACACCTTC | CASSLTGGPNYDYTF | TRBJ1-2 | . | TRBV7-2 | 15 | TRBD1
TGCAGTGCTAAGTCCGGGCTCGAGCAGTACTTC | CSAKSGLEQYF | TRBJ2-7 | . | TRBV20-1 | 11 | .
TGTGCCAGCAGACTAGGCCGGGACTCCCGAACCAAAAACATTCAGTACTTC | CASRLGRDSRTKNIQYF | TRBJ2-4 | . | TRBV6-1 | 17 | .
TGCGCCAGCAGCGGGGTCCCGAGCTACGAGCAGTACTTC | CASSGVPSYEQYF | TRBJ2-7 | few | TRBV5-1 | 13 | .
TGCGCCAGCAGTGATGTGCCTCAGCACGAGCAGTACTTC | CASSDVPQHEQYF | TRBJ2-7 | . | TRBV10-2 | 13 | .
TGTGCCAGCAGCTTAGATGGCTGGGCCCCCAACTATGGCTACACCTTC | CASSLDGWAPNYGYTF | TRBJ1-2 | . | TRBV7-2 | 16 | .
TGTGCCAGCAGTGACCACGGGACAGGGGCCTACGAGCAGTACTTC | CASSDHGTGAYEQYF | TRBJ2-7 | . | TRBV6-2/TRBV6-3 | 15 | TRBD1
TGCAGCGTTGATAGACGGCAGGGTGTTGACTATGGCTACACCTTC | CSVDRRQGVDYGYTF | TRBJ1-2 | . | TRBV29-1 | 15 | .
TGTGCCAGCAGTTTTTTCGGGCAAAACAACTATGGCTACACCTTC | CASSFFGQNNYGYTF | TRBJ1-2 | few | TRBV27 | 15 | .
TGTGCCAGCAGCAAAGTCACTCCCCACCCCACAGATACGCAGTATTTT | CASSKVTPHPTDTQYF | TRBJ2-3 | . | TRBV21-1 | 16 | .
TGCAGCGTTGAGGAAACGGTAGAGTACAATGAGCAGTTCTTC | CSVEETVEYNEQFF | TRBJ2-1 | once | TRBV29-1 | 14 | .
TGTGCCAGCAGGCCTGGGTCAAGCCAGCCCCAGCATTTT | CASRPGSSQPQHF | TRBJ1-5 | . | TRBV6-1 | 13 | .
TGCGCCAGCAGTCCCCCCGACAGTAACATTCAGTACTTC | CASSPPDSNIQYF | TRBJ2-4 | . | TRBV4-1 | 13 | .
TGTGCCAGCAAAACTCCAGACAGGGACGCTTTACAAGAGACCCAGTACTTC | CASKTPDRDALQETQYF | TRBJ2-5 | . | TRBV7-8 | 17 | TRBD1
TGTGCCAGCACTCCAAGCGGGGGGCGAGAGACCCAGTACTTC | CASTPSGGRETQYF | TRBJ2-5 | . | TRBV2 | 14 | TRBD2
TGTGCCAGCAGCCCACAGGGGCTGGAGAACACTGAAGCTTTCTTT | CASSPQGLENTEAFF | TRBJ1-1 | . | TRBV13 | 15 | TRBD1
TGCAGCGTTGGGGAGGGTCATCAGCCCCAGCATTTT | CSVGEGHQPQHF | TRBJ1-5 | few | TRBV29-1 | 12 | .
TGCAGCGTCGCAGTGGGTCAGGGTGAAGCTTTCTTT | CSVAVGQGEAFF | TRBJ1-1 | . | TRBV29-1 | 12 | .
TGTGCCAGCAGCTTAGGTCGACAGTCCTCCTACGAGCAGTACTTC | CASSLGRQSSYEQYF | TRBJ2-7 | . | TRBV7-9 | 15 | .
TGTGCCAGCAGCCAAGATCTAGTAACAGCCCACAGGGGAATCTACGAGCAGTACTTC | CASSQDLVTAHRGIYEQYF | TRBJ2-7 | . | TRBV4-2 | 19 | TRBD1
TGTGCCAGCAGCCATAGTCTTCAGACCCAGTACTTC | CASSHSLQTQYF | TRBJ2-5 | . | TRBV12-3/TRBV12-4 | 12 | .
TGTGCCAGCAGTTTTGGCCTAGCGGGGGGGTTAAGTTCTGAGACCCAGTACTTC | CASSFGLAGGLSSETQYF | TRBJ2-5 | few | TRBV12-3/TRBV12-4 | 18 | TRBD2
TGTGCCAGCAGACTAGGTCAATGGGACAATGAGCAGTTCTTC | CASRLGQWDNEQFF | TRBJ2-1 | few | TRBV6-2/TRBV6-3 | 14 | .
TGCAGTGCCAAAAAGCTAGCGGGTGCCTACAATGAGCAGTTCTTC | CSAKKLAGAYNEQFF | TRBJ2-1 | . | TRBV20-1 | 15 | TRBD2
TGTGCCAGCGATGCGACCAGCTCCTACAATGAGCAGTTCTTC | CASDATSSYNEQFF | TRBJ2-1 | . | TRBV28 | 14 | .
TGTGCCAGCAGCCCCCCTCGGGCTGGGGGCATGGTGACCCAGTACTTC | CASSPPRAGGMVTQYF | TRBJ2-5 | few | TRBV7-2 | 16 | .
TGCGCCAGCAGCCAAGATTCCGGCGGAGCCTACGAGCAGTACTTC | CASSQDSGGAYEQYF | TRBJ2-7 | many | TRBV4-3 | 15 | .
TGTGCCAGCAGCTTAGTACTAGCGGTGTCCTCCTACGAGCAGTACTTC | CASSLVLAVSSYEQYF | TRBJ2-7 | . | TRBV7-9 | 16 | TRBD2
TGCAGCGTCTTCCGACTAGGCTCCTACAATGAGCAGTTCTTC | CSVFRLGSYNEQFF | TRBJ2-1 | few | TRBV29-1 | 14 | .
TGTGCCAGCAGCTACGGGACTCTTAACTATGGCTACACCTTC | CASSYGTLNYGYTF | TRBJ1-2 | . | TRBV3-1 | 14 | .
TGTGCCAGCGGAAGGGTTGAGCAGTACTTC | CASGRVEQYF | TRBJ2-7 | few | TRBV27 | 10 | .
TGTGCCACCAGCAGAGCAATTAAGGGACAGGGTATCGCCGAGCAGTACTTC | CATSRAIKGQGIAEQYF | TRBJ2-7 | . | TRBV15 | 17 | TRBD1
TGTGCCAGCAGCCCCAGGGGCACTGGGGCCAACGTCCTGACTTTC | CASSPRGTGANVLTF | TRBJ2-6 | few | TRBV3-1 | 15 | .
TGCAGCGTGCGAGGGCTAGCGGGAGATAGGAGCTCCTACAATGAGCAGTTCTTC | CSVRGLAGDRSSYNEQFF | TRBJ2-1 | . | TRBV29-1 | 18 | TRBD2
TGTGCCAGCAGCTCCCTATGGGGGCCCACTCCTAAGCTCATTCAGTACTTC | CASSSLWGPTPKLIQYF | TRBJ2-4 | . | TRBV11-2 | 17 | .
TGTGCCAGCAGTTTCCGGGGACTAGCGGGAGACGTGCAGTTCTTC | CASSFRGLAGDVQFF | TRBJ2-1 | once | TRBV28 | 15 | TRBD2
TGTGCCAGTAGTATGACCGGGAACAATGAGCAGTTCTTC | CASSMTGNNEQFF | TRBJ2-1 | few | TRBV19 | 13 | .
TGCGCCAGCAGCCCTTACCCTCGGGGACAGGCTAGCCACGAGCAGTACTTC | CASSPYPRGQASHEQYF | TRBJ2-7 | many | TRBV4-1 | 17 | TRBD1
TGTGCCAGCAGCCACTTTGGCGGGAGAAGCGGCAATGAGCAGTTCTTC | CASSHFGGRSGNEQFF | TRBJ2-1 | few | TRBV3-1 | 16 | TRBD2
TGTGCCAGCAGCCAAGTGGACCTAGCGGGTCCCTCCGACGAGCAGTACTTC | CASSQVDLAGPSDEQYF | TRBJ2-7 | . | TRBV4-2 | 17 | TRBD2
TGTGCCAGCAGCTCAACAGGAATAAACTATGGCTACACCTTC | CASSSTGINYGYTF | TRBJ1-2 | . | TRBV7-9 | 14 | .
TGCAGTGCTAGAACCGGGACAGGTTATCCTGAGCAGTTCTTC | CSARTGTGYPEQFF | TRBJ2-1 | . | TRBV20-1 | 14 | TRBD1
TGTGCCAGCAGTTTGCGGTATGGCTACACCTTC | CASSLRYGYTF | TRBJ1-2 | . | TRBV12-3/TRBV12-4 | 11 | .